This T cell receptor (gamma chain) was sequenced in a study of intestinal T cells in coeliac disease. Study-level results: TRG clustering correctly classified most of the roughly 54 biopsies (approximately 94%). FFPE-derived DNA was relatively degraded, likely losing some TCR sequences.

From germline, CDR1 is VTNTFY and CDR2 YDVSTARD (reference sequence). There are 9 residues in the CDR3. The V segment lost 0 bases and the J segment 14 bases; nucleotides outside the gene matches: 1. TRG repertoires were amplified with LymphoTrack primers from roughly 0.2 ug of biopsy DNA. TCRdb reanalysed the multiplex PCR reads with CATT. Of roughly 450 gamma-chain clones in the sample, 51% were seen once. By proportion, this clone is hyperexpanded (1% or more). Its target is unknown. Each case's genomic DNA was extracted from ten roughly 5.2-µm formalin-fixed paraffin-embedded scrolls. This clonotype was sampled from a human donor who served as a control with a normal duodenal biopsy, not a healthy volunteer. J is TRGJ1 or TRGJ2 and V is TRGV3. Input material: a duodenal biopsy. The CDR3 here is CATWDRQLF. The CDR3 bases are TGTGCCACCTGGGACAGGCAACTCTTT.